What follows are 21 T cell receptor beta chains derived from one specimen sequenced in a study of CD8 T cells in Susac syndrome. Random hexamers served to reverse transcribe roughly 0.5 to 1 ug RNA. TCRdb redid the calling of the immunoSEQ multiplex PCR reads with MiXCR, one entry per CDR3 protein. The sample has about 140,000 distinct CDR3 sequences; around 95% are singletons. Sequencing was performed on CD8+ T cells from PBMCs. The source is a human donor with Susac syndrome.

V usage is TRBV9 and J usage is TRBJ2-2; D is unclear. This CDR3 has 14 amino acids. Between the trimmed V and J ends, which lost 4 bases and 4 bases, there was a span of 11 bases. Germline loops: CDR1 SGDLS, CDR2 YYNGEE. CDR3 coding DNA: TGTGCCAGCAGCAGACGCCCGATCACCGGGGAGCTGTTTTTT. This translates into CASSRRPITGELFF.

The table lists this clonotype with a count of one. The CDR3 loop reads CASSWGASGRSEQFF. The CDR3 DNA sequence: TGTGCCAGCAGTTGGGGGGCTAGCGGGAGAAGTGAGCAGTTCTTC. V usage is TRBV9 and J usage is TRBJ2-1; 10 bases are a match to TRBD2. With V trimmed by 5 bases and J by 9 bases, 11 bases remained unmatched. CDR3 length: 15 amino acids. The germline gives CDR1 SGDLS, CDR2 YYNGEE.

The V call is TRBV19, the J call TRBJ2-1; TRBD2 agrees at 7 bases. Trimming cost V 3 bases and J 4 bases; bases outside gene matches: 6. The CDR3 loop spans 15 amino acids. Germline V gene sequence: CDR1 LNHDA, CDR2 SQIVND (reference sequence). CDR3 in DNA: TGTGCCAGTAGTATGCGGGAGACCGATTACAATGAGCAGTTCTTC. Translating it yields CASSMRETDYNEQFF.

The chain has TRBV6-7 and TRBJ2-1, with D perhaps TRBD1 (6 bases). TRBV6-7 is known as an ORF, though its function is uncertain. Deletions cut 4 bases from V and 5 bases from J, with 15 bases between. This CDR3 is 15 amino acids long. The CDR3 spells CASSSTGTRNNEQFF. CDR3 nucleotides: TGTGCCAGCAGTTCCACCGGGACAAGAAACAATGAGCAGTTCTTC.

With respect to this clonotype: The junction shows a germline mismatch at one end, possibly a read error. The CDR3 coding sequence is TGTGCCAGCAGTGTATCGGGTTTCACTGAAGCTTTCTTT. Protein sequence: CASSVSGFTEAFF. V and J are TRBV27 and TRBJ1-1, with no clear D. Germline V CDR1 and CDR2: MNHEY, SMNVEV (reference sequence). The CDR3 contains 13 residues.

The chain uses TRBV6-5 and TRBJ2-3, with D unresolved. The CDR3 is 11 residues long. Deletions cut 8 bases from V and 8 bases from J, with 11 bases between. The germline gives CDR1 MNHEY, CDR2 SVGAGI. The CDR3 sequence: CASRQYSTQYF. The CDR3 nucleotides are TGTGCCAGCCGGCAGTACTCTACGCAGTATTTT.

This chain connects TRBV7-6 to TRBJ2-3; 8 nucleotides agree with TRBD2. J gave up 1 base and V 5 bases, and 8 bases lay outside the gene matches. The germline V gene encodes CDR1 SGHVS and CDR2 FNYEAQ. CDR3 length: 16 amino acids. The CDR3 nucleotides read TGTGCCAGCAGCCCGAGCCCCGGGAGGGGCACAGATACGCAGTATTTT. Translated: CASSPSPGRGTDTQYF.

The gene calls are TRBV9 and TRBJ1-2, with TRBD1 matching 8 bases. Unmatched junction bases numbered 4, after V lost 3 bases and J lost 3 bases. The CDR3 spans 14 residues. CDR1 SGDLS and CDR2 YYNGEE come from the germline V gene. This CDR3 reads CASSAGQGDYGYTF. Here the CDR3 DNA reads TGTGCCAGCAGCGCCGGACAGGGTGACTATGGCTACACCTTC.

This chain links TRBV30 with TRBJ1-2, with D maybe TRBD1 (6 bases). Trimming removed 1 base at V and 6 bases at J, with 12 bases between. The CDR3 consists of 13 residues. Germline CDR1 GTSNPN, CDR2 SVGIG (reference sequence). CDR3 in DNA: TGTGCCTGGAGTGGGGGGGCTCAGAATGGCTACACCTTC. Translation: CAWSGGAQNGYTF. Filled out from reference TRBV30 and TRBJ1-2, the complete variable domain reads SQTIHQWPATLVQPVGSPLSLECTVEGTSNPNLYWYRQAAGRGLQLLFYSVGIGQISSEVPQNLSASRPQDRQFILSSKKLLLSDSGFYLCAWSGGAQNGYTFGSGTRLTVV.

The chain couples TRBV27 to TRBJ2-1, with no clear D. V dropped 4 bases and J dropped 12 bases, with 13 bases sitting between them. The germline V gene encodes CDR1 MNHEY and CDR2 SMNVEV (reference sequence). The CDR3 consists of 12 residues. CDR3 sequence (DNA): TGTGCCAGCAGTTCCCCCCCTCGGGCGCAGTTCTTC. Translation gives CASSSPPRAQFF.

The V gene is TRBV20-1, the J gene TRBJ2-1; possibly TRBD2 for D (6 bases). V was pared by 2 bases and J by 2 bases, with 16 bases between. The CDR3 is made up of 16 amino acids. CDR1 and CDR2 from the germline V gene are DFQATT and SNEGSKA (reference sequence). The CDR3 region has the DNA TGCAGTGCTAGACTCCTGGTAGCGGTTACCTACAATGAGCAGTTCTTC. Its protein is CSARLLVAVTYNEQFF.

The chain is built from TRBV27 and TRBJ2-7; no definite D call. This CDR3 spans 13 amino acids. The V end was cut by 3 bases, the J end by 3 bases, with 9 bases between. In germline, CDR1 is MNHEY, CDR2 SMNVEV (reference sequence). Here the CDR3 reads CASSFTEVYEQYF. DNA for the CDR3: TGTGCCAGCAGTTTTACAGAGGTCTACGAGCAGTACTTC.

The chain combines TRBV6-4 with TRBJ1-2; D is unresolved. The CDR3 spans 10 residues. V was cut by 4 bases and J by 7 bases, with 4 bases left in between. From germline, CDR1 is MRHNA and CDR2 SNTAGT. This chain's CDR3 is CASSVRGYTF. The CDR3 nucleotides are TGTGCCAGCAGTGTCCGTGGCTACACCTTC.

The J gene is TRBJ2-5, the V gene TRBV25-1; D is uncertain. CDR1 is MGHDK and CDR2 is SYGVNS in the germline V gene. The CDR3 sequence is 16 residues long. V was pared by 2 bases and J by 7 bases, with 20 bases between. The CDR3 DNA sequence: TGTGCCAGCAGTGAAGATAGCTCGGTCTACCTTGGGACCCAGTACTTC. Protein: CASSEDSSVYLGTQYF.

This clonotype has just one count. The chain carries TRBV14 and TRBJ2-7; 7 nucleotides line up with TRBD2. The V gene's germline CDR1 is SGHDN and CDR2 FVKESK. The CDR3 consists of 16 residues. V trimming: 3 bases; J trimming: 3 bases; junction bases outside the gene matches: 11. CDR3 protein: CASSQNPGTTVYEQYF. The CDR3 DNA reads TGTGCCAGCAGCCAGAATCCCGGGACTACAGTCTACGAGCAGTACTTC.

This clonotype was observed a single time. The chain recombines TRBV5-6 with TRBJ1-1; the D gene is possibly TRBD1 (6 bases). CDR3 length: 12 amino acids. V lost 4 bases and J 4 bases, leaving 8 bases between the germline ends. Looked up from germline, CDR1 is SGHDT and CDR2 is YYEEEE. The CDR3 loop reads CASSRTVTEAFF. CDR3 nucleotides: TGTGCCAGCAGCCGGACAGTCACTGAAGCTTTCTTT.

This CDR3 is CASSLDFSSGTGELFF. In nucleotides, the CDR3 is TGTGCCAGCAGCTTAGATTTCTCGTCGGGCACCGGGGAGCTGTTTTTT. The rearrangement uses TRBV11-2 and TRBJ2-2; D is undetermined. The V end was cut by 0 bases, the J end by 4 bases, with 12 bases between. CDR1 is SGHAT, CDR2 FQNNGV, per germline. The CDR3 loop spans 16 amino acids.

This CDR3 is CASGAGNEQFF. The CDR3 nucleotides are TGTGCCAGTGGAGCCGGCAATGAGCAGTTCTTC. The chain recombines TRBV19 with TRBJ2-1; D gene ambiguous. Germline assignment: CDR1 LNHDA and CDR2 SQIVND (reference sequence). There are 11 residues in the CDR3. The ends were cut back, 8 bases at V and 6 bases at J, with 8 bases in the middle.

The CDR3 bases are TGTGCCAGCAGCGTAGCGGGACTAGCGCTGGGGCGAGAGACCCAGTACTTC. This encodes CASSVAGLALGRETQYF. V and J are TRBV9 and TRBJ2-5, with TRBD2 matching 10 bases. Trimming removed 0 bases from V and 4 bases from J; junction bases left unmatched: 9. The CDR3 runs 17 residues. From germline, CDR1 is SGDLS and CDR2 YYNGEE.

The chain is built from TRBV4-1 and TRBJ2-5, with unresolved D. Per germline, CDR1 MGHRA and CDR2 YSYEKL. V was clipped by 0 bases and J by 2 bases, with 7 bases between them. The CDR3 is 14 amino acids. CDR3: CASSQDWLQETQYF. The CDR3 nucleotides read TGCGCCAGCAGCCAAGATTGGTTGCAAGAGACCCAGTACTTC.

The chain employs TRBV11-2 and TRBJ2-7; maybe TRBD2 (5 bases). Trimming stripped 5 bases from V and 2 bases from J, with 10 bases between. The CDR3 contains 13 residues. CDR1 and CDR2 (germline): SGHAT, FQNNGV. CDR3 loop: CASSADSTYEQYF. CDR3 sequence (DNA): TGTGCCAGCAGCGCGGACTCTACCTACGAGCAGTACTTC.